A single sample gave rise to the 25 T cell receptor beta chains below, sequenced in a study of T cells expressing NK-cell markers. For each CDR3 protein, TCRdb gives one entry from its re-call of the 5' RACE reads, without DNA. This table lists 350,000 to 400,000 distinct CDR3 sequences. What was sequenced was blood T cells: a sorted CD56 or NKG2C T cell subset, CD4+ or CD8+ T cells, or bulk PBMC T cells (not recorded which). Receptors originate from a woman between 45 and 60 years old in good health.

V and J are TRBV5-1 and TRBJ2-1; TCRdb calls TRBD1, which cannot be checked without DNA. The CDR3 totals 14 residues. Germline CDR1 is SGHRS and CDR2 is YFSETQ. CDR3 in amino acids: CASSARLVSHEQFF.

CDR3 in amino acids: CSYGTDRNQPQHF. This chain joins TRBV20-1 and TRBJ1-5; absent DNA, TCRdb's TRBD1 call cannot be checked. Germline CDR1 and CDR2: DFQATT and SNEGSKA (reference sequence). CDR3 length: 13 amino acids.

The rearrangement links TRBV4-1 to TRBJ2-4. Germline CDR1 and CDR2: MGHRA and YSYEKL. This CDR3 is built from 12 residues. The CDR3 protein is CASGRFGDIQYF.

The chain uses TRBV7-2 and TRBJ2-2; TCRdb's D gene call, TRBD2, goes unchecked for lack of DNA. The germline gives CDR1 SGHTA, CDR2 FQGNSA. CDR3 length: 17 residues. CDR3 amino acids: CASSLEATRIDTGELFF. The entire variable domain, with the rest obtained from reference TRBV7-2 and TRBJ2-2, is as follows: GAGVSQSPSNKVTEKGKDVELRCDPISGHTALYWYRQSLGQGLEFLIYFQGNSAPDKSGLPSDRFSAERTGGSVSTLTIQRTQQEDSAVYLCASSLEATRIDTGELFFGEGSRLTVL.

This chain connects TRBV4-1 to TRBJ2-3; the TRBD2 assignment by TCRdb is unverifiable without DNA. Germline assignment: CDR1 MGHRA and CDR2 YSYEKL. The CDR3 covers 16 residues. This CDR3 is CASSQGEGAKTDTQYF.

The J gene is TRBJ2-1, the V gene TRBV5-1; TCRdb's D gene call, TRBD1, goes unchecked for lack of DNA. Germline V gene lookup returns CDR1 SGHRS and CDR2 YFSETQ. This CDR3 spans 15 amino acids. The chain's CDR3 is CASSLGLRANNEQFF. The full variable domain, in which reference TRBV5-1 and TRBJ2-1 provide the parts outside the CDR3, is KAGVTQTPRYLIKTRGQQVTLSCSPISGHRSVSWYQQTPGQGLQFLFEYFSETQRNKGNFPGRFSGRQFSNSRSEMNVSTLELGDSALYLCASSLGLRANNEQFFGPGTRLTVL.

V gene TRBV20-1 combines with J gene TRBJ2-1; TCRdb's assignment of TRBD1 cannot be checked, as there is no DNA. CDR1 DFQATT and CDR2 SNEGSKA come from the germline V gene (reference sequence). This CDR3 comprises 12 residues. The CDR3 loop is CSATGTELEQFF.

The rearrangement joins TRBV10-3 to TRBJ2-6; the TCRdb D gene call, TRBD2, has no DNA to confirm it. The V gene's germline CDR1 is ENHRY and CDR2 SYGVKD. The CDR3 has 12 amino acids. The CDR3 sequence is CASGTGANVLTF.

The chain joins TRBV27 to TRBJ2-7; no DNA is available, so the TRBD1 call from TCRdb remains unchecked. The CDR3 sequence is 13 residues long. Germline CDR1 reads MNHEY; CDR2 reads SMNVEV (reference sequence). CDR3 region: CASSAGGLDEQYF.

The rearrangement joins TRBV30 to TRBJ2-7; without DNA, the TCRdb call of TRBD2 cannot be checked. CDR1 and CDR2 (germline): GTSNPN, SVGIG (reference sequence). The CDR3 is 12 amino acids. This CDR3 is CALLSGRYEQYF.

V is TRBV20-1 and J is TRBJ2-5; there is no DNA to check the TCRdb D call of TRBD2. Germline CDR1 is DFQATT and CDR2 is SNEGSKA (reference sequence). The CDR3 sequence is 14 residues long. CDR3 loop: CSAPRALLGETQYF.

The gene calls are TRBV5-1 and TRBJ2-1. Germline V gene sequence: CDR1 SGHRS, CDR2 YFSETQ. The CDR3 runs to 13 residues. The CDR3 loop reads CASSWDGYNEQFF.

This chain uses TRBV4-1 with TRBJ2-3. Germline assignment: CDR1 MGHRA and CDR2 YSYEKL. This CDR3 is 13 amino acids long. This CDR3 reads CASSHTLGDTQYF.

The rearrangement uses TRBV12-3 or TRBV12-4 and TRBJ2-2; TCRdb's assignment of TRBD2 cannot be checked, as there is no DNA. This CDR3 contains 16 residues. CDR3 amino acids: CANPTKAGANTGELFF.

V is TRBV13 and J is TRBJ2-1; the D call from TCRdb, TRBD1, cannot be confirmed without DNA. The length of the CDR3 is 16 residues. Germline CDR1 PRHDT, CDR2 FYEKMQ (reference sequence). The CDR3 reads CASSLAGMPAYNEQFF.

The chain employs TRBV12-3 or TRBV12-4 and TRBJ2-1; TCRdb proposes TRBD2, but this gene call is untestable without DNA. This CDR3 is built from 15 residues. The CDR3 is CASSDRDSGIGEQFF.

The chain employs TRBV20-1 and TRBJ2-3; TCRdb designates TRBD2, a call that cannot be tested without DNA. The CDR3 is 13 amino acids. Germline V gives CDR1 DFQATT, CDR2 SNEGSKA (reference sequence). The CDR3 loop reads CSALSGIGDTQYF.

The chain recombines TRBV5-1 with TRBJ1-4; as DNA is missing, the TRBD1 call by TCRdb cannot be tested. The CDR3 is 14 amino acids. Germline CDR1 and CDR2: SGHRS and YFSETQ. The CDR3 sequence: CASRPRATNEKLFF.

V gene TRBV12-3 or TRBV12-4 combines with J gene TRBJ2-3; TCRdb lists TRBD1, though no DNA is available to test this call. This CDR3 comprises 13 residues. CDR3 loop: CASRTESTDTQYF.

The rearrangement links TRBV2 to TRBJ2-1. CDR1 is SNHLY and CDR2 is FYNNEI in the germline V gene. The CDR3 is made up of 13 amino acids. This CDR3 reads CATSGPNDNEQFF. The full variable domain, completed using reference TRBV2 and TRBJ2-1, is EPEVTQTPSHQVTQMGQEVILRCVPISNHLYFYWYRQILGQKVEFLVSFYNNEISEKSEIFDDQFSVERPDGSNFTLKIRSTKLEDSAMYFCATSGPNDNEQFFGPGTRLTVL.

The CDR3 region is CASSKGGMKEQYF. The chain uses TRBV21-1 and TRBJ2-7. TRBV21-1 is classified as a pseudogene. CDR3 length: 13 amino acids.

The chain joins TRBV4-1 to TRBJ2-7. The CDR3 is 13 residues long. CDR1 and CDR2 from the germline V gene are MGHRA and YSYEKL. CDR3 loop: CASSQAANYEQYF.

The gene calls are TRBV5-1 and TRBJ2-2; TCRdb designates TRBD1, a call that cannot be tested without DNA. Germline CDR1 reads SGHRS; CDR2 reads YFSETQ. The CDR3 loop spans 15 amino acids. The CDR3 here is CASSWAQGYTGELFF.

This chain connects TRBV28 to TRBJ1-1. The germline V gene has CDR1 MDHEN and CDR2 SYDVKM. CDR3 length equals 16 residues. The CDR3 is CASSSAGFKGGTEAFF.

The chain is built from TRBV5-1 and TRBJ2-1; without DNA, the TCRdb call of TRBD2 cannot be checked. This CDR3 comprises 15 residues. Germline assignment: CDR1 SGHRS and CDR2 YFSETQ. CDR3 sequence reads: CASSLGLAGAREQFF.